This TCR beta chain originates from a study of T cell responses to AZD1222 COVID-19 vaccine. In the case of this clone: The antigen is undetermined.

This CDR3 comprises 13 residues. Germline V gene sequence: CDR1 LGHNA, CDR2 YNFKEQ. Trimming took off 3 bases at V and 3 bases at J, with 6 bases between the two ends. Study conclusions and caveats: Among vaccine-associated CD4 TCRs, coverage spanned spike, with dominance at 160-218 and 743-854.

Produced via immunoSEQ multiplex PCR; TCRdb's table is partial and in-frame only. Among 110,000 or so clones listed, about 91% were seen once. This receptor was obtained from an adult who received the AZD1222 COVID-19 vaccine. The chain has TRBV4-2 and TRBJ1-5; no reliable D call. The material was peripheral blood, obtained 28 days after the second AZD1222 dose. The CDR3 loop reads CASSHTYNQPQHF. Written as DNA, the CDR3 is TGTGCCAGCAGCCACACCTACAATCAGCCCCAGCATTTT.